This passage covers 27 T cell receptor beta chains from one sample sequenced in a study of T cells in Graves' hyperthyroidism and ophthalmopathy. Amplified TCR beta CDR3 regions derived from RNA transcripts. The TCR CDR3 first-round RT-PCR relied on the HTBI primer set. Using its own MiXCR run on the multiplex PCR reads, TCRdb lists one record per CDR3 protein. This table holds around 660,000 distinct CDR3 sequences, about 45% found once. Sequenced sample: peripheral blood or thyroid tissue (not recorded which). The receptors were gathered from an adult man with Graves' disease, either hyperthyroidism or ophthalmopathy (not recorded which).

This rearrangement joins TRBV7-9 to TRBJ2-7, with D possibly called TRBD1 or TRBD2 (7 bases each). Looked up from germline, CDR1 is SEHNR and CDR2 is FQNEAQ (reference sequence). The V end was cut by 10 bases, the J end by 4 bases, with 20 bases between. This CDR3 is built from 14 residues. The CDR3 region has the DNA TGTGCCACCAAGAGCGGGACAGTTGGGTACGAGCAGTACTTC. It is translated as CATKSGTVGYEQYF.

V is TRBV19 and J is TRBJ1-4; D might be TRBD1 (5 bases). V shed 6 bases and J shed 4 bases, with 12 bases lying between them. There are 14 residues in the CDR3. CDR1 and CDR2 (germline): LNHDA, SQIVND (reference sequence). CDR3 coding DNA: TGTGCCAGTAGCCCCGACAGCCTTAATGAAAAACTGTTTTTT. This codes for CASSPDSLNEKLFF.

Note on this clonotype: One base away lies a much larger clone, so this may be a sequencing read error. The chain is built from TRBV29-1 and TRBJ1-2, with D tentatively TRBD1 (5 bases). The CDR3 sequence is 12 residues long. Germline CDR1 reads SQVTM; CDR2 reads ANQGSEA. The CDR3 reads CSVGDRYYGHTF. CDR3 sequence (DNA): TGCAGCGTTGGGGACCGGTACTATGGCCACACCTTC.

The chain links TRBV2 to TRBJ1-2; TRBD1 might be the D (6 bases). The V end lost 2 bases, the J end lost 0 bases, and 16 bases lay between the germline ends. The CDR3 runs 17 residues. Germline CDR1 SNHLY, CDR2 FYNNEI. Here the CDR3 reads CASSERGMGVANYGYTF. The CDR3 DNA reads as TGTGCCAGCAGTGAAAGGGGGATGGGTGTAGCTAACTATGGCTACACCTTC.

In regard to this clonotype: With only one base between it and a far larger clone, this is likely a read error. The CDR3 does not end in the conserved phenylalanine or tryptophan, so this is likely a read error. This rearrangement joins TRBV5-1 to TRBJ2-5; D not certain. The CDR3 runs to 13 residues. Deletions cut 2 bases from V and 2 bases from J, with 7 bases between. CDR1 is SGHRS and CDR2 is YFSETQ in the germline V gene. CDR3 in DNA: TGCGCCAGCAGCTTACAAGATCAAGAGACCCAGTACCTC. This codes for CASSLQDQETQYL.

The chain combines TRBV7-9 with TRBJ2-7, with 11 bases lining up with TRBD2. The V and J ends lost 11 bases and 3 bases, in that order; junction bases with no gene match: 9. The CDR3 runs 14 residues. CDR1 is SEHNR and CDR2 is FQNEAQ in the germline V gene (reference sequence). CDR3 DNA: TGTGCCGGTAGTCCCGGGACTAGCGGCTACGAGCAGTACTTC. The encoded protein is CAGSPGTSGYEQYF.

The rearrangement joins TRBV19 to TRBJ1-2, with D possibly being TRBD1 (5 bases). Germline V gives CDR1 LNHDA, CDR2 SQIVND (reference sequence). V dropped 6 bases and J dropped 7 bases, with 18 bases sitting between them. The CDR3 is made up of 14 amino acids. CDR3 sequence: CASRAQGETSGYTF. The CDR3 DNA reads as TGTGCCAGTAGGGCCCAGGGAGAAACGAGTGGCTACACCTTC.

The CDR3: CNLLGQAGTEAFF. The CDR3 nucleotides are TGCAACTTATTGGGACAGGCGGGTACTGAAGCTTTCTTT. The chain employs TRBV29-1 and TRBJ1-1, with 8 bases fitting TRBD1. CDR3 length: 13 amino acids. The germline CDR1 and CDR2 sequences are SQVTM and ANQGSEA. The complete variable domain, with remaining parts taken from reference TRBV29-1 and TRBJ1-1, reads SAVISQKPSRDICQRGTSLTIQCQVDSQVTMMFWYRQQPGQSLTLIATANQGSEATYESGFVIDKFPISRPNLTFSTLTVSNMSPEDSSIYLCNLLGQAGTEAFFGQGTRLTVV.

A note on this clonotype: Given a much more abundant clone one base away, this may be a read error. The chain uses TRBV6-1 and TRBJ1-5; tentative D call: TRBD1 (6 bases). The CDR3 has 15 residues. Germline CDR1 and CDR2: MNHNS and SASEGT. CDR3 coding DNA: TGTGCCGGCAGCGTAGGGTGGGGGGGCCATCAGCCCCAGCATTTT. This sequence encodes CAGSVGWGGHQPQHF.

Comment on this clonotype: Germline is not matched at one junction end, which may reflect a read error. The genes are TRBV7-9 and TRBJ2-5; D ambiguous. The CDR3 consists of 14 residues. CDR1 and CDR2 from the germline V gene are SEHNR and FQNEAQ (reference sequence). Here the CDR3 DNA reads TGTGCCGGCAGCTTAGTCCAGTACCAAGAGACCCAGTACTTC. It codes for CAGSLVQYQETQYF.

Remarks on this clonotype: This could be a read error, since a much larger clone is one nucleotide away. Given the absence of the conserved phenylalanine or tryptophan at the CDR3 end, a read error is likely. The CDR3 DNA is TGCGCCAGCAGCTTGGACGGTCGCGATAATTCACCCCTCCACCTT. Amino acids: CASSLDGRDNSPLHL. V usage is TRBV5-1 and J usage is TRBJ1-6; D is unclear. V lost 0 bases and J lost 5, with 9 bases in between. This CDR3 is 15 amino acids long. Germline-derived CDR1 and CDR2 are SGHRS and YFSETQ.

As for this clonotype: This sequence may be a read error, since a much larger clone differs from it by one base. The chain employs TRBV11-2 and TRBJ2-7, with TRBD2 matching over 8 bases. The length of the CDR3 is 14 residues. The V gene's germline CDR1 is SGHAT and CDR2 FQNNGV. The DNA for the CDR3 is TGTGCCAGCAGCTTAGTTAGCGGGGACTACGAGCAGTGCTTC. Amino acid sequence: CASSLVSGDYEQCF.

The chain recombines TRBV24-1 with TRBJ1-4; D perhaps matches TRBD1 (5 bases). Germline CDR1 reads KGHDR; CDR2 reads SFDVKD. V shed 7 bases and J shed 11 bases, with 16 bases lying between them. This CDR3 is built from 13 residues. The CDR3 region has the DNA TGTGCCACCAGCCCGGGCAGGGAGGGGAAACTGTTTTTT. Translation gives CATSPGREGKLFF.

This clonotype was counted between two and nine times. Relative to the germline gene, one junction end is altered; a read error may explain this. This chain connects TRBV7-2 to TRBJ1-6; TRBD1 aligns across 10 bases. The CDR3 covers 17 residues. Germline V CDR1 and CDR2: SGHTA, FQGNSA. CDR3 region: CASSQRESGQGRAPLHF. CDR3 in DNA: TGCGCCAGCAGCCAAAGAGAGTCGGGACAGGGGAGGGCACCCCTCCACTTT.

V is TRBV20-1 and J is TRBJ2-7, with 9 bases fitting TRBD2. The CDR3 sequence is 15 residues long. Trimming took 2 bases from V and 3 from J; bases not matched to a gene: 8. CDR1 DFQATT and CDR2 SNEGSKA come from the germline V gene (reference sequence). The CDR3 is CSARPGGGAYYEQYF. In nucleotides, the CDR3 is TGCAGTGCTAGACCCGGCGGGGGGGCTTACTACGAGCAGTACTTC.

The chain carries TRBV20-1 and TRBJ1-6; 7 positions agree with TRBD1. After removal of 6 bases from V and 8 bases from J, the junction contained 13 bases not matched to a gene. The CDR3 sequence is 15 residues long. Germline assignment: CDR1 DFQATT and CDR2 SNEGSKA (reference sequence). DNA of the CDR3: TGCAGTGCCAGCAGTGACCGGGACAGCTATTCACCCCTCCACTTT. Its translation: CSASSDRDSYSPLHF.

Of note for this clonotype: A read error may explain this, as a much larger clone is one base away. This sequence joins TRBV29-1 and TRBJ1-2; weak D call: TRBD1 (5 bases). Germline CDR1 reads SQVTM; CDR2 reads ANQGSEA. The CDR3 sequence is 13 residues long. Trimming cost V 0 bases and J 6 bases, with 11 bases left between them. The CDR3 reads CSVEEQGPHGYTF. CDR3 nucleotides: TGCAGCGTTGAAGAGCAGGGACCCCATGGCTACACCTTC.

This clonotype has more than one count but fewer than ten. The gene calls are TRBV2 and TRBJ1-2; a possible D gene is TRBD1 (5 bases). Germline CDR1 reads SNHLY; CDR2 reads FYNNEI. CDR3 length: 14 residues. V lost 6 bases and J lost 8, with 19 bases in between. CDR3 sequence: CASSRGEGAIGYTF. In nucleotides, the CDR3 is TGTGCCAGCAGCCGCGGTGAAGGGGCTATAGGCTACACCTTC.

CDR3 in DNA: TGTGCCAGCAGCCAAGATAGCGGGGGGCTGGGCTATGGCTACACCTTC. It translates to CASSQDSGGLGYGYTF. The chain is built from TRBV7-2 and TRBJ1-2; D is possibly TRBD1 (6 bases). V lost 5 bases to trimming and J lost 4 bases, with 20 bases between them. The CDR3 consists of 16 residues. The germline V gene has CDR1 SGHTA and CDR2 FQGNSA.

The chain joins TRBV5-1 to TRBJ2-7, with D tentatively TRBD1 (6 bases). CDR3 length: 16 residues. The germline gives CDR1 SGHRS, CDR2 YFSETQ. Deletions cut 0 bases from V and 3 bases from J, with 16 bases between. DNA of the CDR3: TGCGCCAGCAGCTTGGGATTAGGCAGGGACAACTACGAGCAGTACTTC. Translation: CASSLGLGRDNYEQYF.

This sequence joins TRBV7-9 and TRBJ1-1; no definite D call. Per germline, CDR1 SEHNR and CDR2 FQNEAQ (reference sequence). V was shortened by 0 bases and J by 2 bases, with 10 bases between the two germline ends. The CDR3 consists of 15 residues. CDR3: CASSLARTGNTEAFF. The DNA for the CDR3 is TGTGCCAGCAGCTTAGCTAGGACGGGTAACACTGAAGCTTTCTTT.

V and J are TRBV7-9 and TRBJ1-2; 10 bases fit TRBD1. With V trimmed by 5 bases and J by 6 bases, 12 bases remained unmatched. This CDR3 is built from 16 residues. Germline values: CDR1 SEHNR, CDR2 FQNEAQ (reference sequence). The CDR3 coding sequence is TGTGCCAGCAGCCCCAAGCCGGACAGGGGGGTCGATGGCTACACCTTC. It codes for CASSPKPDRGVDGYTF.

This clonotype was observed a few times. The rearrangement joins TRBV20-1 to TRBJ1-1; a possible D gene is TRBD1 (6 bases). The CDR3 has 13 residues. The V end lost 0 bases, the J end lost 4 bases, and 9 bases lay between the germline ends. CDR1 is DFQATT, CDR2 SNEGSKA, per germline (reference sequence). The CDR3 loop is CSARDGGGTEAFF. CDR3 bases: TGCAGTGCTAGAGATGGAGGGGGCACTGAAGCTTTCTTT.

This clonotype was counted at least ten times. The J gene is TRBJ1-2, the V gene TRBV2; 8 nucleotides align to TRBD1. The ends lost 0 bases at V and 4 bases at J; junction bases unmatched: 7. Germline V gene data show CDR1 as SNHLY and CDR2 as FYNNEI. This CDR3 has 16 residues. DNA for the CDR3: TGTGCCAGCAGTGAAGCCTTTTCCGGGACAGGCTATGGCTACACCTTC. It codes for CASSEAFSGTGYGYTF.

Many counts were recorded for this clonotype. This chain connects TRBV12-3 or TRBV12-4 to TRBJ1-5; 7 positions match TRBD1. The V gene end was trimmed by 6 bases and the J gene end by 6 bases; junction bases not matched to a gene: 2. The CDR3 contains 12 residues. The CDR3 DNA reads as TGTGCCAGCAGGACAGGGACTCAGCCCCAGCATTTT. This codes for CASRTGTQPQHF.

This chain links TRBV6-5 with TRBJ2-7; unclear D gene. This CDR3 comprises 17 residues. The V end was cut by 0 bases, the J end by 3 bases, with 18 bases between. Germline V lookup: CDR1 MNHEY, CDR2 SVGAGI. The CDR3 region is CASSYSNPGSPNYEQYF. The CDR3 bases are TGTGCCAGCAGTTACTCGAATCCGGGTTCCCCTAACTACGAGCAGTACTTC.

This chain links TRBV6-1 with TRBJ1-1, with a possible D match to TRBD1 (6 bases). The CDR3 is made up of 15 amino acids. In germline, CDR1 is MNHNS, CDR2 SASEGT. V was cut by 7 bases and J by 0 bases, with 15 bases left in between. This chain's CDR3 is CASKRGVSLNTEAFF. CDR3 nucleotides: TGTGCCAGCAAAAGGGGGGTTAGCTTGAACACTGAAGCTTTCTTT.